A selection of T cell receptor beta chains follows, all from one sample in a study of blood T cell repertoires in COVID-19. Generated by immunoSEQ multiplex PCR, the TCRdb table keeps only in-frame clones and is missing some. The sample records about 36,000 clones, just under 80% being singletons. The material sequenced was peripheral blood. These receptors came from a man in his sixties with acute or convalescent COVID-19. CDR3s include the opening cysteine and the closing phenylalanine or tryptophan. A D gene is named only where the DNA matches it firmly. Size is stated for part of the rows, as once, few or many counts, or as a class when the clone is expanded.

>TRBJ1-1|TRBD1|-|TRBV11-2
CASIGQGFTEAFF
TGTGCCAGCATCGGACAGGGGTTCACTGAAGCTTTCTTT
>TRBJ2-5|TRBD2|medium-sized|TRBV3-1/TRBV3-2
CASNSGRASGETQYF
TGTGCCAGCAATAGCGGGAGGGCCAGCGGAGAGACCCAGTACTTC
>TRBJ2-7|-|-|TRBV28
CASSGGRTHSYEQYF
TGTGCCAGCAGTGGTGGCAGAACCCACTCCTACGAGCAGTACTTC
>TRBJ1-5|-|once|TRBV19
CASKQGDHNQPQHF
TGTGCCAGTAAGCAGGGTGATCACAATCAGCCCCAGCATTTT
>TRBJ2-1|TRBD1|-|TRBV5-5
CASSGGQAAPAGEQFF
TGTGCCAGCAGCGGTGGACAGGCCGCCCCCGCGGGTGAGCAGTTCTTC
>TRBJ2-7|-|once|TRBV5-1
CASSLIAEDYEQYF
TGCGCCAGCAGCTTGATAGCGGAGGACTACGAGCAGTACTTC
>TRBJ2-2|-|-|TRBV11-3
CASRWDTNTGELFF
TGTGCCAGCAGGTGGGACACCAACACCGGGGAGCTGTTTTTT
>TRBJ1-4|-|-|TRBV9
CASSVGGGPNEKLFF
TGTGCCAGCAGCGTAGGTGGAGGGCCTAATGAAAAACTGTTTTTT
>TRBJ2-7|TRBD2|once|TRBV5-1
CASSVGLAGVKYF
TGCGCCAGCAGCGTGGGACTAGCGGGAGTGAAGTACTTC
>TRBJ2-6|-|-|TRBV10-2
CASSAVSGANVLTF
TGCGCCAGCAGTGCGGTCTCTGGGGCCAACGTCCTGACTTTC
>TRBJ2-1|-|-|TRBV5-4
CASSSDNEQFF
TGTGCCAGCAGCTCCGACAATGAGCAGTTCTTC
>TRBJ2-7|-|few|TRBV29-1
CSAGTTKSYEQYF
TGCAGCGCCGGGACAACCAAGTCCTACGAGCAGTACTTC
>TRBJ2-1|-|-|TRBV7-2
CASSLAQGEQFF
TGTGCCAGCAGCTTAGCTCAGGGTGAGCAGTTCTTC
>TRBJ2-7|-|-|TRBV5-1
CASSLVTGLSYEQYF
TGCGCCAGCAGCTTGGTCACAGGCCTGTCCTACGAGCAGTACTTC
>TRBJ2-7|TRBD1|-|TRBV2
CATPGQGAYEQYF
TGTGCCACTCCTGGGCAGGGGGCCTACGAGCAGTACTTC
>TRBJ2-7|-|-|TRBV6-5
CASQTSLSYEQYF
TGTGCCAGCCAGACATCACTCTCCTACGAGCAGTACTTC
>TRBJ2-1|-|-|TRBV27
CASSLRPLASSSYNEQFF
TGTGCCAGCAGTTTACGGCCCCTAGCGTCGAGCTCCTACAATGAGCAGTTCTTC
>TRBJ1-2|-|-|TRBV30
CAWSPQGGGKGYGYTF
TGTGCCTGGAGCCCTCAAGGGGGGGGCAAAGGCTATGGCTACACCTTC
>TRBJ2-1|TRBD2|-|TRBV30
CAWGAGTKNEQFF
TGTGCCTGGGGCGCCGGGACTAAAAATGAGCAGTTCTTC
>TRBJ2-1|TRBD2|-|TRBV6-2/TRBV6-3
CASSYSGSSYNEQFF
TGTGCCAGCAGTTATAGCGGGAGCTCCTACAATGAGCAGTTCTTC
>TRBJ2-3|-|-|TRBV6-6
CASREITDTQYF
TGTGCCAGCAGGGAGATCACAGATACGCAGTATTTT
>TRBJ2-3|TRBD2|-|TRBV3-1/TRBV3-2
CASSHTGTSGPDTQYF
TGTGCCAGCAGCCATACGGGGACTAGCGGTCCGGATACGCAGTATTTT
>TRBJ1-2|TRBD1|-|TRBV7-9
CASSLEGRTGRGYTF
TGTGCCAGCAGCTTAGAGGGGAGGACAGGGAGAGGCTACACCTTC
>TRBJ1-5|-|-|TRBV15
CATSRDPTRQPQHF
TGTGCCACCAGCAGAGATCCGACACGTCAGCCCCAGCATTTT
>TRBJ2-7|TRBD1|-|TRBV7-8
CASSPRTGPYEQYF
TGTGCCAGCAGCCCCCGGACAGGCCCCTACGAGCAGTACTTC
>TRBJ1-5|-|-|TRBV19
CASSIGRQALNQPQHF
TGTGCCAGTAGTATAGGCCGACAGGCTCTCAATCAGCCCCAGCATTTT
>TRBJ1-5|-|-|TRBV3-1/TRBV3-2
CASSLGHKGNQPQHF
TGTGCCAGCAGCCTAGGACACAAAGGCAATCAGCCCCAGCATTTT
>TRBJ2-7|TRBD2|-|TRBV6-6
CASSYAPAGGPVEQYF
TGTGCCAGCAGTTACGCCCCAGCGGGAGGGCCGGTCGAGCAGTACTTC
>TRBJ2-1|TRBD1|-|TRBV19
CASSIDHDRDEQFF
TGTGCCAGTAGTATAGACCACGACAGGGATGAGCAGTTCTTC
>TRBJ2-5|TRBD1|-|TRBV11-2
CASSISRGQQETQYF
TGTGCCAGCAGCATCTCCAGGGGGCAGCAAGAGACCCAGTACTTC
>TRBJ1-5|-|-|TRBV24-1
CATTAGRSQPQHF
TGTGCCACCACGGCAGGGAGGAGTCAGCCCCAGCATTTT
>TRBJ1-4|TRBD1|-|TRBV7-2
CASSSPGGEKLFF
TGTGCCAGCAGCTCGCCAGGGGGAGAAAAACTGTTTTTT
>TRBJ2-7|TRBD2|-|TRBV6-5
CASQTSGNREQYF
TGTGCCAGCCAGACTAGCGGGAACCGCGAGCAGTACTTC
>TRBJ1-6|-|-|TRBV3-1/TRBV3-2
CASSQAGPGQGSSYNSPLHF
TGTGCCAGCAGCCAAGCTGGCCCAGGTCAGGGAAGCTCCTATAATTCACCCCTCCACTTT
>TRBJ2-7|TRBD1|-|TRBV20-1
CSASGSRDRDSRGIEQYF
TGCAGTGCTAGTGGGTCCCGGGACAGGGACTCTCGTGGGATCGAGCAGTACTTC
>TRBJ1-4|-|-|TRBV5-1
CASSLLPGRILEKLFF
TGCGCCAGCAGCTTGTTACCGGGGAGGATTCTTGAAAAACTGTTTTTT
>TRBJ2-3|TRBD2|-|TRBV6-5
CASSTRTRTDTQYF
TGTGCCAGCAGTACCCGGACTAGAACAGATACGCAGTATTTT
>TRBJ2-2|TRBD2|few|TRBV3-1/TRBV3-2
CATRLAVDTGELFF
TGTGCCACCCGACTAGCGGTAGACACCGGGGAGCTGTTTTTT
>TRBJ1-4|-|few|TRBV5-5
CASSLLRKEGKLFF
TGTGCCAGCAGCTTGCTGCGGAAGGAGGGAAAACTGTTTTTT
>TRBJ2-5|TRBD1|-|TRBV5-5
CASSLGRQGALIETQYF
TGTGCCAGCAGCTTGGGGCGACAGGGGGCGCTAATAGAGACCCAGTACTTC